This T cell receptor (beta chain) derives from a study of cytomegalovirus exposure and HLA in healthy donors (dated by TCRdb to the late 2010s). General notes on the study: According to a later analysis, the approximately 120 validation repertoires were produced on the same platform as the roughly 700 repertoires of the first cohort. The study aimed to test whether signatures of past pathogen exposure could be identified by cataloging public T cell receptors. Along with the approximately 620-subject first cohort, a separate validation cohort of over 90 different subjects was used. To predict cytomegalovirus infection status, the study combined high-throughput TCR immunosequencing, statistical association of individual TCRs with disease status, and machine learning.

The donors belonged to the validation cohort of around 110 subjects, which was separate from the 666-subject first cohort. From the cysteine through the phenylalanine, the CDR3 covers 15 amino acids. This entry keeps only the CDR3 DNA: 45 bases, framed from base 1. The germline V gene provides CDR1 MNHEY and CDR2 SVGAGI. Trimming takes 6 bases from V and 4 bases from J, and the germline ends sit 15 bases apart. The research as a whole found: Across donors, most TCR sequences were observed very rarely, whereas some public TCRs were present in many individuals. It was suggested by the authors that the approach could potentially be generalized to other disease states and immunological phenotypes. Cytomegalovirus status was reported to be diagnosed by the classifier with high specificity and sensitivity in both the original and validation cohorts. The study gave a list of 150 to 200 TCR beta chains associated with cytomegalovirus. In vitro tests confirmed that a few of the cytomegalovirus-associated TCR beta chains recognize cytomegalovirus antigens. In a later analysis, TCRs clustered in the first cohort were found to also tend to co-occur in the approximately 120 validation repertoires, with roughly 93% of cluster scores above 0. A later analysis had no HLA typing for the validation cohort, so co-occurrence there was scored across all 110 or so repertoires.

As regards this clone: There is no known antigen for this receptor. Base qualities are not provided; no much larger clone lies one nucleotide away.

The library was built by means of the immunoSEQ multiplex PCR assay. On the study's bioinformatics: A statistical classification framework was developed to diagnose cytomegalovirus status using the catalog of TCR beta chain sequences. TCRdb provides this immuneACCESS table in a form limited to in-frame rearrangements. Some clones are lacking; in checked studies, under half of them reflect an unresolved V gene, and why the rest are absent is not known. V and J calls and clone size are those listed in that table; D and trimming were worked out from the DNA. The sample table contains about 360,000 clones; only one count was recorded for roughly 88% of them. Of the sample, 0.83% is held by the ten largest clones.

This sequence originates from a woman aged 18-35 years in good health and CMV-seronegative. Sequencing input: PBMCs. The rearrangement joined TRBV6-5 to TRBJ2-2; D gene: possibly TRBD1, on 5 matching bases. CDR3 protein: CASRAGSLATGELFF. The nucleotide sequence is TGTGCCAGCAGAGCAGGGTCCCTGGCCACCGGGGAGCTGTTTTTT.